One sample yielded the 27 T cell receptor beta chains listed below, sequenced in a study of cytomegalovirus exposure and HLA in healthy donors. The PCR employed 60 Vbeta primers together with 13 Jbeta primers. TCRdb's copy holds only in-frame clones and misses some; the assay was immunoSEQ multiplex PCR. The sample shows 200,000 or so clones, about 85% of them seen only once. Sequenced: PBMCs. The receptors originated from a human donor in good health.

The chain has TRBV4-1 and TRBJ2-2; maybe TRBD2 (7 bases). This CDR3 is built from 15 residues. The germline gives CDR1 MGHRA, CDR2 YSYEKL. The V gene lost 1 base and the J gene lost 5 bases, with 11 bases spanning the gap. The CDR3 reads CASSQGRGGTGELFF. CDR3 nucleotides: TGCGCCAGCAGCCAAGGAAGGGGGGGGACCGGGGAGCTGTTTTTT.

The chain combines TRBV7-3 with TRBJ1-2; 11 bases fit TRBD1. V dropped 2 bases and J dropped 3; count of bases not matched to a gene: 2. This CDR3 comprises 15 residues. Germline V gives CDR1 SGHTA, CDR2 FQGTGA. CDR3 nucleotide sequence: TGTGCCAGCAGCTTACAGGGACAGGGGGACTATGGCTACACCTTC. Amino acid sequence: CASSLQGQGDYGYTF. Together with reference TRBV7-3 and TRBJ1-2, the CDR3 gives the full variable domain: GAGVSQTPSNKVTEKGKYVELRCDPISGHTALYWYRQSLGQGPEFLIYFQGTGAADDSGLPNDRFFAVRPEGSVSTLKIQRTERGDSAVYLCASSLQGQGDYGYTFGSGTRLTVV.

The chain joins TRBV27 to TRBJ1-1; D remains unclear. The CDR3 extends over 14 amino acids. The V and J ends lost 8 bases and 0 bases respectively, with 13 bases between them. The germline V gene encodes CDR1 MNHEY and CDR2 SMNVEV (reference sequence). For the CDR3, the DNA is TGTGCCAGCGCCTTAAGCGTCGTGAACACTGAAGCTTTCTTT. Amino acids: CASALSVVNTEAFF.

This clone was detected once. The CDR3 spells CATGDGSSYNEQFF. The DNA for the CDR3 is TGTGCCACCGGGGACGGGAGCTCCTACAATGAGCAGTTCTTC. The chain recombines TRBV7-9 with TRBJ2-1; perhaps TRBD2 as D (6 bases). The CDR3 length is 14 residues. Trimming removed 10 bases at V and 0 bases at J, with 13 bases between. From germline, CDR1 is SEHNR and CDR2 FQNEAQ (reference sequence).

This chain connects TRBV25-1 to TRBJ2-1; 13 bases map to TRBD2. V gave up 4 bases and J gave up 7 bases; unmatched junction bases: 4. CDR1 is MGHDK, CDR2 SYGVNS, per germline. This CDR3 has 15 amino acids. The CDR3 nucleotides are TGTGCCAGCAGTGTAGGGACTAGCGGGAAAAATGAGCAGTTCTTC. As protein: CASSVGTSGKNEQFF.

The gene calls are TRBV4-1 and TRBJ1-4; D gene ambiguous. V shed 0 bases and J shed 8 bases, with 19 bases lying between them. The CDR3 is 17 amino acids. CDR1 MGHRA and CDR2 YSYEKL come from the germline V gene. The CDR3 nucleotides are TGCGCCAGCAGCCAAGATGGGCCCCAGTCCGGAGGGGAAAAACTGTTTTTT. Translating gives CASSQDGPQSGGEKLFF.

This chain uses TRBV27 with TRBJ1-1; D perhaps matches TRBD1 (5 bases). The V end lost 10 bases, the J end lost 1 base, and 10 bases lay between the germline ends. Per the germline V gene, CDR1 is MNHEY and CDR2 is SMNVEV (reference sequence). This CDR3 comprises 12 residues. The CDR3 protein is CATSDRNTEAFF. In nucleotides, the CDR3 is TGTGCCACCTCCGACAGGAACACTGAAGCTTTCTTT.

This clone was seen just once. V and J are TRBV5-5 and TRBJ1-4; 8 nucleotides agree with TRBD1. The CDR3 length is 15 residues. The trim removed 1 base at V and 16 bases at J, leaving 15 bases unmatched. Germline CDR1 is SGHKS and CDR2 is YYEKEE (reference sequence). CDR3 region: CASSLTGTGLVNPFF. CDR3 in DNA: TGTGCCAGCAGCTTGACCGGGACAGGCCTCGTTAATCCGTTTTTT.

This chain joins TRBV7-8 and TRBJ2-7; TRBD1 matches 7 bases. The CDR3 has 14 residues. J lost 3 bases, V lost 5 bases, and 7 bases had no gene match. Germline loops: CDR1 SGHVS, CDR2 FQNEAQ. Here the CDR3 reads CASSTDRVSYEQYF. The DNA for the CDR3 is TGTGCCAGCAGCACCGACAGGGTGAGCTACGAGCAGTACTTC.

This clone appeared a single time. Other nucleotide sequences from this sample produce the same CDR3. The chain links TRBV9 to TRBJ2-7; 14 nucleotides align to TRBD2. V lost 3 bases, J lost 5 bases, and 4 bases stayed unmatched. CDR1 and CDR2 (germline): SGDLS, YYNGEE. The CDR3 totals 15 residues. Written as DNA, the CDR3 is TGTGCCAGCAGCGCAGGGACTAGCGGGAGTGACGAGCAGTACTTC. It translates to CASSAGTSGSDEQYF.

The chain joins TRBV4-3 to TRBJ2-1; 9 bases line up with TRBD2. J gave up 4 bases and V 3 bases, and 16 bases lay outside the gene matches. The CDR3 loop spans 19 amino acids. Germline loops: CDR1 LGHNA, CDR2 YSLEER. CDR3 nucleotide sequence: TGCGCCAGCAGCCAGACCCTAGCGGGACCCTTGGTGAAGTACAATGAGCAGTTCTTC. Residues: CASSQTLAGPLVKYNEQFF.

With regard to this clone: One end of the junction varies from germline; a read error may be responsible. This rearrangement joins TRBV7-9 to TRBJ1-1, with a possible D match to TRBD1 (5 bases). Germline V lookup: CDR1 SEHNR, CDR2 FQNEAQ (reference sequence). This CDR3 comprises 16 residues. CDR3 sequence: CSSSSRPTAGDTEAFF. The CDR3 DNA reads TGTTCCAGCAGCTCCCGACCGACAGCGGGGGACACTGAAGCTTTCTTT.

The chain couples TRBV6-5 to TRBJ1-2; D might be TRBD1 (5 bases). V shed 0 bases and J shed 4 bases, with 12 bases lying between them. The CDR3 has 15 residues. CDR1 and CDR2 from the germline V gene are MNHEY and SVGAGI. The CDR3, as DNA: TGTGCCAGCAGTTACTCTGGCGGGACTCTCTATGGCTACACCTTC. As protein: CASSYSGGTLYGYTF.

This clone came up a few times. The rearrangement links TRBV2 to TRBJ2-7; 10 bases align to TRBD2. This CDR3 has 15 residues. CDR1 SNHLY and CDR2 FYNNEI come from the germline V gene. V shed 10 bases and J 5 bases; nucleotides not matched to a gene: 14. The CDR3 nucleotides are TGTGCCATTACACCTAAGCGGGAGGGAGCTCACGAGCAGTACTTC. It specifies CAITPKREGAHEQYF.

The J gene is TRBJ2-3, the V gene TRBV5-8; 9 bases map to TRBD2. Germline CDR1 and CDR2: SGHTS and YDEGEE. Trimming cost V 5 bases and J 6 bases; bases outside gene matches: 13. This CDR3 spans 16 amino acids. In DNA form, the CDR3 reads TGTGCCAGCAGTCCGGGGATAGCGGGAGCTATGGATACGCAGTATTTT. The encoded protein is CASSPGIAGAMDTQYF.

This chain joins TRBV2 and TRBJ1-2, with D tentatively TRBD1 (6 bases). V lost 5 bases, J lost 4 bases, and 14 bases lay in between. The CDR3 is 14 amino acids. CDR1 is SNHLY and CDR2 is FYNNEI in the germline V gene. CDR3 protein: CASSITGQVYGYTF. Written as DNA, the CDR3 is TGTGCCAGCAGTATTACGGGACAAGTCTATGGCTACACCTTC.

The V gene is TRBV5-1, the J gene TRBJ2-7; D might be TRBD2 (7 bases). The CDR3 extends over 13 amino acids. Between the trimmed V and J ends, which lost 4 bases and 6 bases, there was a span of 14 bases. The germline V gene has CDR1 SGHRS and CDR2 YFSETQ. CDR3 nucleotides: TGCGCCAGCAGCCCCGAGGGGGGGACCGAGCAGTACTTC. Translation: CASSPEGGTEQYF. The full variable domain, rest sourced from reference TRBV5-1 and TRBJ2-7, is KAGVTQTPRYLIKTRGQQVTLSCSPISGHRSVSWYQQTPGQGLQFLFEYFSETQRNKGNFPGRFSGRQFSNSRSEMNVSTLELGDSALYLCASSPEGGTEQYFGPGTRLTVT.

The CDR3 DNA reads as TGTGCCATCAGTGGGGTGTTGCGGAGCTCCTACAATGAGCAGTTCTTC. As protein: CAISGVLRSSYNEQFF. The chain carries TRBV10-3 and TRBJ2-1; unclear D gene. Germline V gene sequence: CDR1 ENHRY, CDR2 SYGVKD. V gave up 4 bases and J gave up 0 bases, with 13 bases separating them. The CDR3 runs 16 residues.

The chain combines TRBV20-1 with TRBJ1-4; no clear D gene. V was shortened by 6 bases and J by 4 bases, with 6 bases between the two germline ends. Looked up from germline, CDR1 is DFQATT and CDR2 is SNEGSKA (reference sequence). The CDR3 has 11 residues. The CDR3 nucleotides are TGCAGTGCGGGCTTTAATGAAAAACTGTTTTTT. Amino acids: CSAGFNEKLFF.

The chain carries TRBV5-1 and TRBJ2-2, with D maybe TRBD2 (6 bases). This CDR3 has 14 amino acids. Germline loops: CDR1 SGHRS, CDR2 YFSETQ. The V gene lost 2 bases and the J gene lost 4 bases, with 9 bases spanning the gap. CDR3 sequence reads: CASSFTAGTGELFF. The CDR3 nucleotides read TGCGCCAGCAGCTTCACAGCGGGCACCGGGGAGCTGTTTTTT.

This chain links TRBV2 with TRBJ2-3; 7 positions match TRBD2. The CDR3 spans 14 residues. Trimming at V came to 8 bases and at J to 8 bases, leaving 13 bases not matched to a gene. The germline V gene has CDR1 SNHLY and CDR2 FYNNEI. CDR3 protein: CASDWQRGMSTQYF. CDR3 bases: TGTGCCAGCGACTGGCAGCGGGGAATGAGTACGCAGTATTTT.

The chain combines TRBV9 with TRBJ2-1, with 9 nucleotides matching TRBD1. From germline, CDR1 is SGDLS and CDR2 YYNGEE. This CDR3 spans 20 amino acids. J was trimmed by 3 bases and V by 2 bases; bases with no gene match: 18. The CDR3 nucleotides are TGTGCCAGCAGCGTCCTCCCAGGGGGGACAGGGACTCTGGGCTACAATGAGCAGTTCTTC. Protein: CASSVLPGGTGTLGYNEQFF.

The chain employs TRBV7-8 and TRBJ2-7; the D gene is possibly TRBD2 (5 bases). The CDR3 runs to 13 residues. With 1 base removed from V and 5 bases from J, the gap between germline ends came to 9 bases. Germline V gene lookup returns CDR1 SGHVS and CDR2 FQNEAQ. CDR3 residues: CASSLVGEHEQYF. The CDR3 DNA sequence: TGTGCCAGCAGCTTAGTGGGAGAGCACGAGCAGTACTTC.

The chain couples TRBV7-2 to TRBJ2-7; D is uncertain. The CDR3 length is 14 residues. The ends were cut back, 0 bases at V and 3 bases at J, with 9 bases in the middle. Germline V gene sequence: CDR1 SGHTA, CDR2 FQGNSA. The CDR3, as DNA: TGTGCCAGCAGCTTAGCGCTGCAGGACTACGAGCAGTACTTC. Its protein product is CASSLALQDYEQYF.

The gene calls are TRBV7-9 and TRBJ1-1, with D perhaps matching TRBD1 (5 bases). V was cut by 1 base and J by 2 bases, with 8 bases left in between. Germline V CDR1 and CDR2: SEHNR, FQNEAQ (reference sequence). The CDR3 is 14 amino acids. This chain's CDR3 is CASSLEGFNTEAFF. The CDR3 coding sequence is TGTGCCAGCAGCTTAGAGGGGTTTAACACTGAAGCTTTCTTT.

The rearrangement uses TRBV10-1 and TRBJ2-7; 15 nucleotides line up with TRBD2. The J segment lost 2 bases and the V segment lost 3 bases, leaving 2 bases of the junction unmatched. The V gene's germline CDR1 is WNHNN and CDR2 SYGVQD (reference sequence). The CDR3 spans 16 residues. The CDR3 protein is CASSDRTSGRAYEQYF. The CDR3 region has the DNA TGCGCCAGCAGTGATAGGACTAGCGGGAGGGCCTACGAGCAGTACTTC.

The table lists this clone with a few counts. The chain combines TRBV5-4 with TRBJ2-7; TRBD2 aligns across 11 bases. Germline lookup yields CDR1 SGHNT and CDR2 YYREEE (reference sequence). The CDR3 runs to 15 residues. V dropped 4 bases and J dropped 2; count of bases not matched to a gene: 5. The CDR3 DNA reads as TGTGCCAGCAGCCCGGGGACTAGCGGAACCTACGAGCAGTACTTC. It specifies CASSPGTSGTYEQYF.